A selection of T cell receptor beta chains follows, all from one sample in a study of Ad26.COV2.S vaccination and SARS-CoV-2 variants. Data came from immunoSEQ multiplex PCR; TCRdb stores just in-frame clones and leaves some out. Counted here are about 400,000 clones, approximately 83% occurring once; the ten biggest clones make up approximately 7.8%. Sample: peripheral blood, taken in a trial of Ad26.COV2.S vaccine versus placebo. The source of these receptors is a person between 18 and 65 years old who received the Ad26.COV2.S COVID-19 vaccine or a placebo. CDR3s include the opening cysteine and the closing phenylalanine or tryptophan.

v_gene: TRBV19; j_gene: TRBJ1-4; CDR3aa: CASRMGGFNEKLFF
v_gene: TRBV9; j_gene: TRBJ1-2; CDR3aa: CASSVGGTGDSNYGYTF
v_gene: TRBV5-6; j_gene: TRBJ1-6; CDR3aa: CASSFWTGHSPLHF
v_gene: TRBV6-5; j_gene: TRBJ2-7; CDR3aa: CASTGGRGAYEQYF
v_gene: TRBV5-1; j_gene: TRBJ2-3; CDR3aa: CASSLRRTSGGSTDTQYF
v_gene: TRBV5-1; j_gene: TRBJ2-5; CDR3aa: CASSPFLTGQETQYF
v_gene: TRBV4-2; j_gene: TRBJ2-7; CDR3aa: CASSQETLGSGSYEQYF
v_gene: TRBV19; j_gene: TRBJ2-1; CDR3aa: CASRGQGIEGNEQFF
v_gene: TRBV30; j_gene: TRBJ1-2; CDR3aa: CAWSFGGAVGYTF
v_gene: TRBV19; j_gene: TRBJ1-5; CDR3aa: CASSKGGVYSNQPQHF
v_gene: TRBV7-9; j_gene: TRBJ1-3; CDR3aa: CASSISGNTIYF
v_gene: TRBV30; j_gene: TRBJ2-1; CDR3aa: CAWSERERVVNEQFF
v_gene: TRBV27; j_gene: TRBJ2-7; CDR3aa: CASSLRAETVEQYF
v_gene: TRBV11-3; j_gene: TRBJ1-6; CDR3aa: CASSFTVISPLHF
v_gene: TRBV3-1/TRBV3-2; j_gene: TRBJ1-2; CDR3aa: CASSLLGTGAGYTF
v_gene: TRBV7-9; j_gene: TRBJ1-1; CDR3aa: CASSLGGRTEAFF
v_gene: TRBV9; j_gene: TRBJ2-3; CDR3aa: CASNSGRITDTQYF
v_gene: TRBV19; j_gene: TRBJ2-5; CDR3aa: CASSIFADGETQYF
v_gene: TRBV12-3/TRBV12-4; j_gene: TRBJ2-3; CDR3aa: CASSLGVTDTQYF
v_gene: TRBV27; j_gene: TRBJ1-2; CDR3aa: CASSLTGGDYTF
v_gene: TRBV18; j_gene: TRBJ2-7; CDR3aa: CASSPLTWGEQYF
v_gene: TRBV5-5; j_gene: TRBJ1-4; CDR3aa: CASSLAGVVGKLFF
v_gene: TRBV5-1; j_gene: TRBJ2-1; CDR3aa: CASSWTTGTSGNNEQFF
v_gene: TRBV7-9; j_gene: TRBJ1-1; CDR3aa: CASSLAGNTEAFF
v_gene: TRBV5-1; j_gene: TRBJ2-5; CDR3aa: CASSFWGPGETQYF
v_gene: TRBV11-3; j_gene: TRBJ2-1; CDR3aa: CASSLESTGTASYNEQFF
v_gene: TRBV19; j_gene: TRBJ2-1; CDR3aa: CASSPFSGRSSYNEQFF
v_gene: TRBV5-1; j_gene: TRBJ1-2; CDR3aa: CASSHTLTDLPPLCGYTF